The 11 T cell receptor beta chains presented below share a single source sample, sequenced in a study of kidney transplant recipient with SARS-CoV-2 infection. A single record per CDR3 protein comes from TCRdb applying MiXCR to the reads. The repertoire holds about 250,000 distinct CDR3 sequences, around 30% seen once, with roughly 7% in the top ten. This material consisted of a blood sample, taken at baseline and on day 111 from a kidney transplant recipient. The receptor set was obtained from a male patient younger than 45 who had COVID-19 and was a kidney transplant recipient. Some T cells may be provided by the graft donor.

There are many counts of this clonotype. The CDR3 DNA reads as TGTGCCAGCAGTGCGGTTACGGAATGTAGAAAGACCTATGGCTACACCTTC. It encodes CASSAVTECRKTYGYTF. The chain carries TRBV6-1 and TRBJ1-2; D call uncertain. CDR1 is MNHNS and CDR2 is SASEGT in the germline V gene. V was pared by 4 bases and J by 4 bases, with 22 bases between. The CDR3 length is 17 residues.

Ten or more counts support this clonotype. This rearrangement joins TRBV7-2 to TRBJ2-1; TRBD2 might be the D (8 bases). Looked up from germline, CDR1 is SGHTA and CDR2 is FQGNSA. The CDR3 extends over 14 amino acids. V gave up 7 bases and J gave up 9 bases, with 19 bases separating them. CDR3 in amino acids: CASTPGLGGGEQFF. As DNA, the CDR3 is TGTGCCAGCACCCCGGGACTAGGGGGCGGTGAGCAGTTCTTC.

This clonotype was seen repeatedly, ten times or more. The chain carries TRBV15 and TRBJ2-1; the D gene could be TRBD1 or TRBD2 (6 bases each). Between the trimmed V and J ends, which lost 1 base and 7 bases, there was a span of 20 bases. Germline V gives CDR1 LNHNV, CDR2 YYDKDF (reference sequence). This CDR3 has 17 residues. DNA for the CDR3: TGTGCCACCAGCAGAGTTGGGGGGCCAGCCTACGGGAATGAGCAGTTCTTC. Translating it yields CATSRVGGPAYGNEQFF.

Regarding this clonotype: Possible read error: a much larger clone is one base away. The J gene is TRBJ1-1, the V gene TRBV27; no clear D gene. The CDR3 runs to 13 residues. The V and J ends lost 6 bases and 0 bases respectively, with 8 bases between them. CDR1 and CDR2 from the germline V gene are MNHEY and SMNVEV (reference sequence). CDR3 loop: CASRFGVNTEAFF. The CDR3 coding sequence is TGTGCCAGCAGATTTGGGGTGAACACTGAAGCTTTCTTT.

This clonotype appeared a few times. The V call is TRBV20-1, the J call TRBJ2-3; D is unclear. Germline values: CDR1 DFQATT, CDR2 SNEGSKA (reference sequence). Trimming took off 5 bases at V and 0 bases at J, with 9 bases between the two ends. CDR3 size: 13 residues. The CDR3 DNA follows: TGCAGTGCTGGACCGTCTAGCACAGATACGCAGTATTTT. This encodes CSAGPSSTDTQYF.

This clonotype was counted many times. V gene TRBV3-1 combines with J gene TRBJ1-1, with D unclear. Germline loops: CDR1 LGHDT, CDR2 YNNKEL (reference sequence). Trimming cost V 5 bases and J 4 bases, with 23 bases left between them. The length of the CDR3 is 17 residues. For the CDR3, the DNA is TGTGCCAGCAGCTTAATATCTCCCATTTCAATTCGCACTGAAGCTTTCTTT. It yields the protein CASSLISPISIRTEAFF.

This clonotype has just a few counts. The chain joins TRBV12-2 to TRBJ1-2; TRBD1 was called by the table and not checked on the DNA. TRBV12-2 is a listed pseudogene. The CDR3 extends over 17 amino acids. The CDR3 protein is CASRAPRTPRKTYGYTF. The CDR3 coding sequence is TGTGCAAGTCGCGCGCCACGGACTCCACGAAAGACCTATGGCTACACCTTC.

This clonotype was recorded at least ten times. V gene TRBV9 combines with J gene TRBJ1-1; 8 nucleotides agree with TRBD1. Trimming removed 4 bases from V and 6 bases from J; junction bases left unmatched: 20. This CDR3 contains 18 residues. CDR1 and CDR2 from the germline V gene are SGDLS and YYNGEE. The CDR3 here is CASSTGGAGGLLGPEAFF. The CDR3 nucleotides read TGTGCCAGCAGCACCGGGGGGGCAGGGGGCCTCTTAGGGCCTGAAGCTTTCTTT.

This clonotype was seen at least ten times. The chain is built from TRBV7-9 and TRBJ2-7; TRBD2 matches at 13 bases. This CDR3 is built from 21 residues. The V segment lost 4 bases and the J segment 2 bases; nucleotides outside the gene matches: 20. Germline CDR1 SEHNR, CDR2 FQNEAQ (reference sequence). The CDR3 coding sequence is TGTGCCAGCAGCTCCGGGGGGGGAGGACTAGCGGGAGTTTCAGCCCCCTACGAGCAGTACTTC. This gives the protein CASSSGGGGLAGVSAPYEQYF.

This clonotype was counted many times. CDR3 protein: CASSSRVSSGYTF. For the CDR3, the DNA is TGTGCCAGCAGTTCGAGGGTTTCTTCTGGCTACACCTTC. V and J are TRBV6-5 and TRBJ1-2, with D hard to call. CDR3 length equals 13 residues. Germline V gives CDR1 MNHEY, CDR2 SVGAGI. V was cut by 4 bases and J by 7 bases, with 13 bases left in between.

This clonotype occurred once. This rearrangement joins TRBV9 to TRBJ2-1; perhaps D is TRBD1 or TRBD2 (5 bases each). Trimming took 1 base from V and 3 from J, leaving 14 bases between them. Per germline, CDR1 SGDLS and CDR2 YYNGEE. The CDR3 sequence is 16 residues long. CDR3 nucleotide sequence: TGTGCCAGCAGCGTACGTCTAGGGGACCTCTACAATGAGCAGTTCTTC. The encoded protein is CASSVRLGDLYNEQFF.